A selection of T cell receptor beta chains follows, all from one sample in a study of OX40 agonist ivuxolimab in advanced cancers. TCRdb keeps only in-frame clones here, not all; method: immunoSEQ multiplex PCR. The data show tens of thousands of clones, approximately 84% seen once. Sequenced here: CD4+ or CD8+ T cells sorted from blood, sampled in a trial of the OX40 agonist ivuxolimab. These receptors came from an adult with an advanced solid tumor such as melanoma, head and neck, liver or kidney cancer. Each CDR3 is given with its conserved first and last residue. Fields, in order: CDR3 length, J gene, V gene, CDR3 protein.

>13|TRBJ1-1|TRBV2
CASSTSSNTEAFF
>13|TRBJ2-7|TRBV28
CASIRGPNYEQYF
>16|TRBJ1-1|TRBV4-2
CASSQASGQGDTEAFF
>12|TRBJ2-7|TRBV6-1
CASTSAGYEQYF
>16|TRBJ1-1|TRBV14
CASSQGGGALWTEAFF
>11|TRBJ1-1|TRBV2
CASQRTGEAFF
>16|TRBJ2-2|TRBV7-9
CASSLTWDRHTGELFF
>15|TRBJ1-1|TRBV28
CASSFSRGVYTEAFF
>14|TRBJ2-3|TRBV4-2
CASSQGRATDTQYF
>16|TRBJ1-6|TRBV5-1
CASSLEVGLWDSPLHF
>15|TRBJ1-2|TRBV6-5
CASSYSGQGVNGYTF
>16|TRBJ1-3|TRBV7-2
CASSLARGLWGNTIYF
>12|TRBJ1-5|TRBV6-5
CASSWGDQPQHF
>17|TRBJ2-5|TRBV5-4
CASSLGQRLSSRSTQYF
>15|TRBJ2-3|TRBV9
CASSPRPQDTDTQYF
>12|TRBJ2-5|TRBV29-1
CSADRGQETQYF
>11|TRBJ2-3|TRBV27
CAGYRSDTQYF
>14|TRBJ1-5|TRBV6-1
CASSEGPGPRPQHF
>16|TRBJ2-1|TRBV29-1
CSVEDPGGSQTNEQFF
>15|TRBJ1-5|TRBV5-6
CASSRGPRDTQPQHF
>15|TRBJ2-3|TRBV4-2
CASSQGGADTDTQYF
>16|TRBJ1-4|TRBV4-2
CASSQRAQGAYEKLFF
>14|TRBJ2-2|TRBV6-6
CASTERAGTGELFF